One sample yielded the 6 T cell receptor beta chains listed below, sequenced in a study of shared clonotypes between healthy human individuals. The table came from immunoSEQ multiplex PCR; TCRdb's copy has only in-frame clones and leaves some out. The sample consists of some 1 million clones, approximately 68% of them appearing once. Material: memory CD4+ T cells sorted from blood. The subset is: CD45RA-negative fraction. Receptors originate from a man between 18 and 29 years old in good health.

This clone was seen a handful of times. The V gene is TRBV30, the J gene TRBJ1-1, with unresolved D. CDR1 and CDR2 (germline): GTSNPN, SVGIG (reference sequence). The CDR3 has 13 amino acids. V lost 3 bases and J lost 4, with 12 bases in between. This CDR3 reads CAWRRGSGTEAFF. CDR3 nucleotides: TGTGCCTGGAGAAGAGGGTCCGGCACTGAAGCTTTCTTT. Full variable domain (remainder filled in from reference TRBV30 and TRBJ1-1): SQTIHQWPATLVQPVGSPLSLECTVEGTSNPNLYWYRQAAGRGLQLLFYSVGIGQISSEVPQNLSASRPQDRQFILSSKKLLLSDSGFYLCAWRRGSGTEAFFGQGTRLTVV.

CDR3 amino acids: CASSTTQQGFALHF. Written as DNA, the CDR3 is TGTGCCAGTAGTACGACTCAACAGGGCTTTGCCCTCCACTTT. This chain links TRBV19 with TRBJ1-6; TRBD1 is a possible D gene (6 bases). Germline assignment: CDR1 LNHDA and CDR2 SQIVND (reference sequence). CDR3 length: 14 amino acids. V was pared by 4 bases and J by 14 bases, with 18 bases between.

The V call is TRBV6-1, the J call TRBJ1-2; 10 bases are a match to TRBD1. This CDR3 spans 14 amino acids. V shed 1 base, J shed 7 bases, and the junction held 3 bases outside the gene matches. Germline CDR1 is MNHNS and CDR2 is SASEGT. The CDR3 protein is CASSEEGTGVGYTF. CDR3 bases: TGTGCCAGCAGTGAAGAAGGGACAGGGGTTGGCTACACCTTC.

The V gene is TRBV27, the J gene TRBJ2-1; unclear D gene. The length of the CDR3 is 12 residues. Trimming left V 3 bases short and J 3 bases short, with 3 bases between. The germline gives CDR1 MNHEY, CDR2 SMNVEV (reference sequence). The CDR3 loop reads CASSFNYNEQFF. DNA of the CDR3: TGTGCCAGCAGTTTCAACTACAATGAGCAGTTCTTC.

The V call is TRBV19, the J call TRBJ2-3; 7 nucleotides agree with TRBD2. The CDR3 contains 14 residues. Trimming took 6 bases from V and 4 from J; bases not matched to a gene: 7. The germline gives CDR1 LNHDA, CDR2 SQIVND (reference sequence). CDR3 in amino acids: CASRLPGLSDTQYF. The CDR3 DNA sequence: TGTGCCAGTAGACTCCCGGGACTATCAGATACGCAGTATTTT.

The rearrangement uses TRBV9 and TRBJ2-7; D remains ambiguous. The CDR3 loop spans 14 amino acids. V dropped 4 bases and J dropped 0 bases, with 11 bases sitting between them. Germline V gene sequence: CDR1 SGDLS, CDR2 YYNGEE. The CDR3 loop reads CASSSHESSYEQYF. The CDR3 DNA reads as TGTGCCAGCAGCTCGCACGAAAGCTCCTACGAGCAGTACTTC.